This T cell receptor beta chain was documented in a study of shared clonotypes between healthy human individuals. Study details: Those who served as donors were two women and three men between the ages of 18 and 49.

Libraries were prepared by immunoSEQ multiplex PCR; TCRdb keeps only in-frame clonotypes and omits some of them. Of more than 400,000 clones listed, 70% to 85% are singletons. This clone was seen a few times. The CDR3 loop spans 14 amino acids. The germline CDR1 and CDR2 sequences are LNHNV and YYDKDF (reference sequence). Trimming pared 0 bases from V and 7 bases from J, leaving 9 bases between. The receptor was isolated from a woman between 40 and 50 years old in good health. Some clones in this sample may be carry-over from other donors' samples. Sequenced input: PBMCs. The chain employs TRBV15 and TRBJ2-2; D gene unclear. The CDR3 nucleotides are TGTGCCACCAGCAGAGATAGGGTGGGCGGGGAGCTGTTTTTT. Protein product: CATSRDRVGGELFF.